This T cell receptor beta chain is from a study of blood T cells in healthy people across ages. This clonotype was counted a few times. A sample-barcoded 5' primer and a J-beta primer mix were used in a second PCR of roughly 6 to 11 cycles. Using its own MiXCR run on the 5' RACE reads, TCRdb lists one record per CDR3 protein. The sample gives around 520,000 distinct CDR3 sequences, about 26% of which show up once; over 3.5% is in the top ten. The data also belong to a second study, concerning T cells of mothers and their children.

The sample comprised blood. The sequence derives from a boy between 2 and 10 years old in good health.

The CDR3 DNA is TGCGCCAGCAGCCAAGATAGGGCTAGCGGGGCCGCCTACGAGCAGTACTTC. Its protein product is CASSQDRASGAAYEQYF. The V and J genes are TRBV4-3 and TRBJ2-5; TRBD2 aligns across 9 bases. The DNA end is a closer match to TRBJ2-7, so the J assignment may be wrong. The length of the CDR3 is 17 residues. Looked up from germline, CDR1 is LGHNA and CDR2 is YSLEER.